This T cell receptor (beta chain) was documented in a study of cytomegalovirus exposure and HLA in healthy donors. As for the study in general: Roughly 92 million unique TCRs, all from HLA-typed donors, were included in an early release of the data.

Turning to this clone: Its antigen is unknown.

Donors showed nominal health when sampled, although they likely had unrecorded immune exposures. Regarding the study as a whole: There were some V segments, including TRBV6-2 and TRBV6-3, excluded as indistinguishable.

Germline V gene sequence: CDR1 SGHRS, CDR2 YFSETQ. V was pared by 4 bases and J by 5 bases, with 7 bases of the junction left unmatched. CDR3 length equals 16 residues. Primers included in the PCR were 60 Vbeta and 13 Jbeta primers. The data were produced by immunoSEQ multiplex PCR, yet TCRdb's version contains in-frame clones alone and is incomplete. The sample shows 85,000 to 130,000 clones, about 77% of them seen only once. The chain couples TRBV5-1 to TRBJ2-5; 14 bases are a match to TRBD2. The material sequenced was PBMCs. The receptor was isolated from a woman aged 50 to 65 in good health and CMV-seropositive. The CDR3 loop reads CASSPGLAGVAETQYF. The CDR3 region has the DNA TGCGCCAGCAGCCCGGGACTAGCGGGAGTAGCGGAGACCCAGTACTTC.